This is a list of T cell receptor beta chains from one sample in a study of identical twins. Using its own MiXCR run on the 5' RACE reads, TCRdb lists one record per CDR3 protein. In the table there are approximately 630,000 distinct CDR3 sequences, around 7.4% of which are singletons. These data were also reused for a study on yellow fever vaccine responses in identical twins.

The sample comprised PBMCs. All receptors come from a woman aged 18 to 35 in good health. Both conserved end residues are part of each CDR3. Clone sizes are given selectively: once, few, many, or a class where the clone is expanded.

18	TRBV11-2	TRBJ2-7	many	CASSTPGTSFGESYEQYF
13	TRBV2	TRBJ2-7	few	CASRGTGVNEQYF
15	TRBV7-2	TRBJ1-5	few	CASSLVGQFNQPQHF
15	TRBV21-1	TRBJ2-7	many	CASSIPQGTSGRGTW
15	TRBV5-1	TRBJ2-5	few	CASSQAGGVQETQYF
14	TRBV4-1	TRBJ2-3	many	CASSPGHLMDTQYF
16	TRBV11-2	TRBJ2-2	many	CASSPDPTNPTGELFF
15	TRBV2	TRBJ2-4	many	CASSGAGIAKNIQYF
12	TRBV20-1	TRBJ2-5	few	CSVGFASKTQYF
15	TRBV5-1	TRBJ2-1	few	CASRYTGGPSNEQFF
14	TRBV10-3	TRBJ2-1	.	CAIREDRAYNEQFF
18	TRBV20-1	TRBJ2-7	.	CSARVTSGTSGRRNEQYF
11	TRBV20-1	TRBJ2-5	many	CSAIMVETQYF
13	TRBV3-1	TRBJ2-1	many	CASSLTERNEQFF
16	TRBV3-1	TRBJ1-4	few	CASSQAPRGHSGKLFF